This T cell receptor (beta chain) stems from a study of blood T cells in healthy people across ages (dated by TCRdb to between 2015 and 2016). Broadly, across the study: In model experiments, roughly one uniquely barcoded TCR beta cDNA molecule per two T cells was captured by template switching. The study measured age-related changes in TCR beta repertoire diversity using deep sequencing normalized with unique cDNA molecular identifiers. For two donors (one aged 18 to 30 and one aged 80 or older), the study analyzed two additional independent replicas of 1 million unique cDNA reads from the same blood draw. The donors were split into four age groups: young (average about 16 years), middle-aged (roughly 42), aged (over 55) and long-lived (under 90). Donors of different ages were randomly distributed across sequencing lanes to avoid experimental bias.

The roughly 39 donors, aged 6 to 90 years, were systemically healthy Caucasian individuals from Russia. Roughly 9 milliliters of peripheral blood were drawn from each donor into EDTA-treated Vacutainer tubes. Ficoll-Paque density-gradient centrifugation was used to isolate PBMCs, with at least 7 million obtained per sample. Total RNA was extracted from PBMCs with Trizol reagent, with at least 5 micrograms obtained per sample. The percentages of naive CD45RAhigh/CD27high T cells were determined by flow cytometry on a PBMC aliquot from every donor. Per the germline V gene, SGHRS is the CDR1 and YFSETQ is the CDR2. The trim is 0 bases for V and 10 bases for J, with a gap of 11 bases between the germline ends. Including the terminal cysteine and phenylalanine, the CDR3 comprises 13 residues. Just CDR3 DNA is preserved here, 39 bases in frame from base 1. The table lists this clonotype with a few counts. Its target antigen remains unknown. No base-level quality is on record; no much larger clone is a single base apart.

The library was prepared using 5' RACE. TCRdb lists the instrument as Illumina HiSeq 2500. A second PCR of about 7 to 12 cycles was run with a J-beta primer mix and a sample-barcoded 5' primer. Each TCR beta cDNA molecule received a unique molecular identifier from a template-switch 5' adaptor carrying 12 random nucleotides. At least 3 million CDR3-containing paired-end reads were obtained from each sample. First-strand cDNA was synthesized from all RNA with the Mint cDNA synthesis kit, primed by a TRBC-specific oligonucleotide. All cDNA was treated with uracil-DNA glycosylase and then went through a first 18-cycle PCR with the universal primers M1SS and BC2_uni_R. In the authors' own workflow: For normalization, 1 million high-quality reads, each with a distinct molecular identifier, were randomly selected from each sample. Instead of being binned into consensus sequences, reads with shared molecular identifiers were discarded. MiTCR, set to a Q25 quality threshold and the strictest error-elimination algorithm, was used for CDR3 identification, clonotype clustering and error correction. A nonparametric unseen species model with Euler transformation was used to estimate lower-bound total TCR beta diversity. Through fastp at Q25 and MiXCR, TCRdb rebuilt clones from the public reads, retaining in-frame beta chains. Each entry merges the rows of one CDR3 protein and shows their most common DNA and genes. The V and J calls, along with clone size, are taken from TCRdb and not from the paper's own processing. This sample is represented by around 1,500,000 distinct CDR3 sequences; 28% of them were singletons. Of the sample, roughly 8.2% falls within the top ten clones.

Study-wide findings and limitations: Observed TCR beta diversity per million T cells fell roughly linearly with age, and a significant reduction was already apparent by age around 40. Since profiling was done on bulk unsorted PBMCs, naive and antigen-experienced compartments could not be conclusively compared. The long-lived group showed more naive CD4+ T cells, fewer expanded clones and increased TCR diversity than the aged group, suggesting age selection. Total diversity estimates from one million sequenced T cells were considered lower bounds and underestimates. Observed TCR beta diversity correlated strongly with the percentage of naive T cells measured by flow cytometry. Donor CMV infection status was unknown, potentially confounding age-related changes in expanded clonotypes.

This sequence originates from a woman aged 25 to 39 in good health. The material sequenced was blood. The rearranged chain carries TRBV5-1 and TRBJ2-1, and TRBD2 may be the D gene, going by 6 matching bases. The CDR3 loop reads CASSLGGEAEQFF. The DNA sequence is given as TGCGCCAGCAGCTTGGGGGGGGAAGCAGAGCAGTTCTTC.